The rows below give T cell receptor beta chains drawn from one sample of a study of T cell responses to AZD1222 COVID-19 vaccine. Produced via immunoSEQ multiplex PCR; TCRdb's table is partial and in-frame only. The sample lists 150,000 or so clones, 80% to 90% seen once, with about 8% in the top ten. Here the sequenced sample was peripheral blood, taken on day 0 of AZD1222 vaccination. These receptors were taken from an adult in good health. CDR3s include the opening cysteine and the closing phenylalanine or tryptophan. D genes are given only for firm matches. Not all rows give a size; the values are once, few, many and, for expanded clones, a class.

d_gene: NA; abundance: NA; j_gene: TRBJ1-6; v_gene: TRBV11-2; CDR3nt: TGTGCCAGCAGCTCGTTTAATTCACCCCTCCACTTT; CDR3aa: CASSSFNSPLHF
d_gene: NA; abundance: NA; j_gene: TRBJ1-1; v_gene: TRBV9; CDR3nt: TGTGCCAGCAGCGCATCGTCCATGAACACTGAAGCTTTCTTT; CDR3aa: CASSASSMNTEAFF
d_gene: NA; abundance: NA; j_gene: TRBJ1-1; v_gene: TRBV10-2; CDR3nt: TGCGCCAGCAGTGGCCGTTACCGAGGGGCCACTGAAGCTTTCTTT; CDR3aa: CASSGRYRGATEAFF
d_gene: NA; abundance: NA; j_gene: TRBJ2-5; v_gene: TRBV19; CDR3nt: TGTGCCAGTAGTATCCCTAGCCGGCAAGAGACCCAGTACTTC; CDR3aa: CASSIPSRQETQYF
d_gene: NA; abundance: NA; j_gene: TRBJ1-2; v_gene: TRBV9; CDR3nt: TGTGCCAGCAGCGTAGATTACTATGGCTACACCTTC; CDR3aa: CASSVDYYGYTF
d_gene: NA; abundance: once; j_gene: TRBJ1-4; v_gene: TRBV10-3; CDR3nt: TGTGCCATCAGTGAGAAGGGACTGACTAATGAAAAACTGTTTTTT; CDR3aa: CAISEKGLTNEKLFF
d_gene: NA; abundance: NA; j_gene: TRBJ2-7; v_gene: TRBV28; CDR3nt: TGTGCCAGCAGTCCGGCGGGGAAAGCCACCTACGAGCAGTACTTC; CDR3aa: CASSPAGKATYEQYF
d_gene: TRBD2; abundance: once; j_gene: TRBJ2-7; v_gene: TRBV4-2; CDR3nt: TGTGCCAGCAGCCAAGGACTAGCGGGCGCGTACGAGCAGTACTTC; CDR3aa: CASSQGLAGAYEQYF
d_gene: TRBD1; abundance: NA; j_gene: TRBJ1-1; v_gene: TRBV29-1; CDR3nt: TGCAGCGGTACAGGGGGCACCGTGGGATTTGAAGCTTTCTTT; CDR3aa: CSGTGGTVGFEAFF
d_gene: TRBD1; abundance: NA; j_gene: TRBJ1-3; v_gene: TRBV11-2; CDR3nt: TGTGCCAGCAGCTTTCTACAGGGGGCGACTGGAAACACCATATATTTT; CDR3aa: CASSFLQGATGNTIYF
d_gene: NA; abundance: few; j_gene: TRBJ2-5; v_gene: TRBV2; CDR3nt: TGTGCCAGCAGGCCGGAAGAGACCCAGTACTTC; CDR3aa: CASRPEETQYF
d_gene: NA; abundance: NA; j_gene: TRBJ2-5; v_gene: TRBV20-1; CDR3nt: TGCAGTGCTAGAGAATGGGAATCCAAGTACTTC; CDR3aa: CSAREWESKYF
d_gene: TRBD2; abundance: NA; j_gene: TRBJ2-1; v_gene: TRBV6-6; CDR3nt: TGTGCCAGCAGTTACTCTCTAGCGGGAGCGGAAGAGCAGTTCTTC; CDR3aa: CASSYSLAGAEEQFF
d_gene: NA; abundance: NA; j_gene: TRBJ1-3; v_gene: TRBV10-3; CDR3nt: TGTGCCATCAGTGACCCGGGGGGACGGTGGAGCTCTGGAAACACCATATATTTT; CDR3aa: CAISDPGGRWSSGNTIYF
d_gene: TRBD2; abundance: NA; j_gene: TRBJ2-7; v_gene: TRBV15; CDR3nt: TGTGCCACCAGCGGACCGGAGACTAGCGGGGGCTACGAGCAGTACTTC; CDR3aa: CATSGPETSGGYEQYF
d_gene: NA; abundance: NA; j_gene: TRBJ2-1; v_gene: TRBV11-2; CDR3nt: TGTGCCAGCAGCTCTCTGAGAGGTAGGTTCCCCGATGAGCAGTTCTTC; CDR3aa: CASSSLRGRFPDEQFF
d_gene: NA; abundance: NA; j_gene: TRBJ2-3; v_gene: TRBV18; CDR3nt: TGTGCCAGCCTCGCCGGGACAACTAGCACAGATACGCAGTATTTT; CDR3aa: CASLAGTTSTDTQYF
d_gene: NA; abundance: NA; j_gene: TRBJ2-5; v_gene: TRBV4-2; CDR3nt: TGTGCCAGCAGCCCCTCGATTGTGGAGACCCAGTACTTC; CDR3aa: CASSPSIVETQYF
d_gene: NA; abundance: NA; j_gene: TRBJ2-7; v_gene: TRBV2; CDR3nt: TGTGCCAGCAGTGTCGAGGCAGGGGCCCACGAGCAGTACTTC; CDR3aa: CASSVEAGAHEQYF
d_gene: NA; abundance: NA; j_gene: TRBJ2-2; v_gene: TRBV2; CDR3nt: TGTGCCAGTGGGGCTACAGGGTCTTTCGAGGAGCTGTTTTTT; CDR3aa: CASGATGSFEELFF
d_gene: TRBD1; abundance: NA; j_gene: TRBJ1-1; v_gene: TRBV5-1; CDR3nt: TGCGCCAGCAGCTTGGAGGGCAGGGGGGTCACTGAAGCTTTCTTT; CDR3aa: CASSLEGRGVTEAFF
d_gene: NA; abundance: NA; j_gene: TRBJ2-3; v_gene: TRBV28; CDR3nt: TGTGCCAGCGGGCACACGGGGGGCGTGTTGACGCAGTATTTT; CDR3aa: CASGHTGGVLTQYF